One and the same sample provided the 8 T cell receptor beta chains below, sequenced in a study of blood T cells in healthy people across ages. Alongside a J-beta primer mix, a sample-barcoded 5' primer served in a second PCR lasting roughly 6 to 11 cycles. TCRdb re-derived calls from the 5' RACE reads in MiXCR, one entry per CDR3 protein. This sample has over 600,000 distinct CDR3 sequences, with 46% found just once. Sequenced input: blood. These receptors were collected from an elderly man in good health.

This chain connects TRBV28 to TRBJ2-7; a weak D match, TRBD2 (6 bases). Germline values: CDR1 MDHEN, CDR2 SYDVKM. V lost 6 bases and J lost 7, with 19 bases in between. The CDR3 contains 14 residues. Here the CDR3 reads CASSPWGGEVEQYF. CDR3 sequence (DNA): TGTGCCAGCAGCCCTTGGGGAGGAGAGGTAGAGCAGTACTTC.

The chain is built from TRBV11-3 and TRBJ2-5; D not certain. The CDR3 has 11 amino acids. V was trimmed by 3 bases and J by 11 bases, leaving 10 bases between them. Germline-derived CDR1 and CDR2 are SGHNT and YENEEA. The CDR3 bases are TGTGCCAGCAGCTTTAAAGAGGAGCAGTACTTC. Translated: CASSFKEEQYF.

This clonotype turned up a few times. The V and J genes are TRBV7-8 and TRBJ1-6; the D gene is possibly TRBD1 (5 bases). This CDR3 is built from 15 residues. Trimming cost V 1 base and J 5 bases, with 9 bases left between them. Looked up from germline, CDR1 is SGHVS and CDR2 is FQNEAQ. As DNA, the CDR3 is TGTGCCAGCAGCTTAGGTGGAGGGGATAATTCACCCCTCCACTTT. It codes for CASSLGGGDNSPLHF.

This clonotype was counted only a few times. The CDR3 protein is CASSIGGLGYGYTF. The CDR3 DNA follows: TGTGCCAGCAGTATAGGGGGCTTAGGCTATGGCTACACCTTC. The chain links TRBV6-4 to TRBJ1-2; 7 nucleotides match TRBD1. Per germline, CDR1 MRHNA and CDR2 SNTAGT. The CDR3 runs 14 residues. V was clipped by 5 bases and J by 4 bases; unmatched bases: 7.

This clonotype has only a few counts. The chain is built from TRBV15 and TRBJ1-1, with 8 bases identical to TRBD1. This CDR3 comprises 13 residues. Germline V lookup: CDR1 LNHNV, CDR2 YYDKDF (reference sequence). Trimming cost V 1 base and J 11 bases; bases outside gene matches: 6. CDR3 nucleotide sequence: TGTGCCACCAGCAGAGGACAGGGGCGGTTGGCTTTCTTT. Protein sequence: CATSRGQGRLAFF.

The CDR3: CASSLTDRGGTDTQYF. CDR3 nucleotides: TGTGCCAGCAGCTTAACGGACAGGGGCGGCACAGATACGCAGTATTTT. The chain carries TRBV7-3 and TRBJ2-3, with 9 bases identical to TRBD1. The germline gives CDR1 SGHTA, CDR2 FQGTGA. Trimming removed 0 bases from V and 1 base from J; junction bases left unmatched: 2. This CDR3 has 16 residues.

This chain connects TRBV4-3 to TRBJ1-1; 7 bases align to TRBD1. Germline V gene lookup returns CDR1 LGHNA and CDR2 YSLEER. This CDR3 spans 11 amino acids. The trim removed 7 bases at V and 10 bases at J, leaving 6 bases unmatched. CDR3 residues: CASTQGDGAFF. The CDR3 DNA sequence: TGCGCCAGCACCCAGGGGGATGGAGCTTTCTTT.

For this clonotype: It may be a read error: a sequence one base away is much more abundant. The chain combines TRBV20-1 with TRBJ2-3; 7 bases are shared with TRBD2. In germline, CDR1 is DFQATT, CDR2 SNEGSKA (reference sequence). There are 14 residues in the CDR3. The CDR3 region is CSVRDASGGNTQYF. CDR3 DNA sequence: TGCAGTGTTAGAGATGCTAGCGGAGGGAATACGCAGTATTTT.